One and the same sample provided the 10 T cell receptor beta chains below, sequenced in a study of T cell repertoires in cytomegalovirus infection. TCRdb itself ran the reads through MiXCR, one entry per CDR3 protein. The data contain about half a million distinct CDR3 sequences, more than 40% of them seen just once; the ten biggest clones take up about two fifths. These receptors' targets are unknown. Source: cultured PBMCs, taken from culture after CMV antigen stimulation. These receptors originate from a human donor in good health (CMV status not recorded). Some clones in this sample may be carry-over from other donors' samples.

The chain is built from TRBV19 and TRBJ2-3, with 11 bases fitting TRBD2. J gave up 6 bases and V 3 bases, and 8 bases lay outside the gene matches. The CDR3 is made up of 16 amino acids. CDR1 and CDR2 from the germline V gene are LNHDA and SQIVND (reference sequence). The CDR3 DNA sequence: TGTGCCAGTAGTATTTCGACTAGCGGGATTGTGGATACGCAGTATTTT. Residues: CASSISTSGIVDTQYF.

The rearrangement uses TRBV28 and TRBJ2-3; 9 bases line up with TRBD2. Germline lookup yields CDR1 MDHEN and CDR2 SYDVKM. CDR3 length: 14 residues. The V and J ends lost 7 bases and 11 bases, in that order; junction bases with no gene match: 13. CDR3 nucleotides: TGTGCCAGCACCATAGCGGGGGCCGCTCGGAAGCAGTATTTT. Protein product: CASTIAGAARKQYF.

In this sample, this clonotype turned up once. The chain carries TRBV11-2 and TRBJ1-3; the D is unclear. This CDR3 region has 16 residues. Germline loops: CDR1 SGHAT, CDR2 FQNNGV. V lost 3 bases and J 3 bases, leaving 15 bases between the germline ends. CDR3 coding DNA: TGTGCCAGCAGCTTGGGTCAGGACTACCTTGGAAACACCATATATTTT. It specifies CASSLGQDYLGNTIYF.

The table lists this clonotype with a few counts. V is TRBV12-3 or TRBV12-4 and J is TRBJ1-1; TRBD1 might be the D (5 bases). The CDR3 contains 15 residues. The V end was cut by 7 bases, the J end by 4 bases, with 19 bases between. The CDR3 sequence: CASTSVDSDGTEAFF. CDR3 nucleotides: TGTGCCAGCACCTCGGTCGACAGTGACGGCACTGAAGCTTTCTTT.

The V gene is TRBV11-3, the J gene TRBJ2-2; TRBD2 matches 10 bases. Germline values: CDR1 SGHNT, CDR2 YENEEA. This CDR3 spans 20 amino acids. The junction had 16 bases not matched to a gene; V was cut back by 2 bases and J by 4 bases. The CDR3 reads CASSLTVGASGRLSTGELFF. CDR3 nucleotides: TGTGCCAGCAGCTTAACGGTTGGGGCTAGCGGGAGACTGAGCACCGGGGAGCTGTTTTTT.

This clonotype was detected only a few times. The rearrangement joins TRBV6-1 to TRBJ2-1; D gene unclear. The V and J ends lost 7 bases and 2 bases respectively, with 9 bases between them. Germline CDR1 is MNHNS and CDR2 is SASEGT. The CDR3 has 13 residues. This chain's CDR3 is CASTPETYNEQFF. CDR3 bases: TGTGCCAGCACCCCTGAAACCTACAATGAGCAGTTCTTC.

A few counts support this clonotype. The V gene is TRBV29-1, the J gene TRBJ2-5; tentative D call: TRBD1 (5 bases). The V gene's germline CDR1 is SQVTM and CDR2 ANQGSEA. V lost 6 bases, J lost 3 bases, and 17 bases lay in between. This CDR3 spans 14 amino acids. The CDR3 reads CSVGKGQGEETQYF. The CDR3 nucleotides read TGCAGCGTGGGTAAAGGGCAGGGTGAAGAGACCCAGTACTTC.

This clonotype came up a few times. The V gene is TRBV10-3, the J gene TRBJ2-2; TRBD1 is a possible D gene (6 bases). Germline assignment: CDR1 ENHRY and CDR2 SYGVKD. V was trimmed by 8 bases and J by 5 bases, leaving 12 bases between them. The CDR3 has 13 residues. The CDR3 region is CAIAGETTGELFF. CDR3 DNA: TGTGCCATCGCAGGGGAAACAACCGGGGAGCTGTTTTTT.

This chain links TRBV4-2 with TRBJ2-5; 7 nucleotides match TRBD2. V was clipped by 0 bases and J by 1 base; unmatched bases: 5. Germline V CDR1 and CDR2: LGHNA, YNFKEQ. This CDR3 has 16 amino acids. CDR3 residues: CASSQERRGIQETQYF. For the CDR3, the DNA is TGTGCCAGCAGCCAAGAGAGGCGGGGGATCCAAGAGACCCAGTACTTC.

The sample holds a few counts of this clonotype. V usage is TRBV12-3 or TRBV12-4 and J usage is TRBJ2-2, with 8 bases that match TRBD2. CDR3 length: 15 amino acids. Trimming at V came to 6 bases and at J to 4 bases, leaving 7 bases not matched to a gene. The CDR3: CASRVTSVSTGELFF. The DNA of the CDR3 is TGTGCCAGCAGAGTGACTAGCGTGAGCACCGGGGAGCTGTTTTTT.